This T cell receptor (beta chain) was identified in a study of blood T cell repertoires in COVID-19. Looking at the study overall: There were acute and convalescent COVID-19 samples, and they came from the United States, Italy and Spain. In each case, the material was cDNA or gDNA derived from T cells, B-cell-depleted T cells, or PBMCs.

As processed by the authors: From reference gene primer amplification, estimates of nucleated cell counts were derived. Clones were sequenced by immunoSEQ multiplex PCR, and TCRdb holds only the in-frame ones, with some missing. V, J and clone size reflect that table, while D and trimming were determined from the DNA. The repertoire has over 80,000 clones, 60% to 80% of them found once; the top ten carry around 4.4%. Sequencing used peripheral blood. This TCR came from a woman aged 45 to 65 with acute or convalescent COVID-19.

The CDR3 is CASTSTREGDQPQHF. In nucleotides, the CDR3 is TGTGCCAGCACCTCCACCAGGGAGGGGGATCAGCCCCAGCATTTT. This sequence joins TRBV28 and TRBJ1-5; D perhaps matches TRBD1 (6 bases). The CDR3 has 15 amino acids. Germline V gene sequence: CDR1 MDHEN, CDR2 SYDVKM. V lost 7 bases and J lost 5, with 18 bases in between.